This is a list of T cell receptor beta chains from one sample in a study of shared clonotypes between healthy human individuals. Clones were read by immunoSEQ multiplex PCR, and TCRdb kept only the in-frame ones, dropping some. The sample includes some 900,000 clones, 70% to 85% of them seen just once. The sequenced sample was memory CD4+ T cells sorted from blood. The origin of the receptors is a man aged 18 to 30 in good health. CDR3s include the opening cysteine and the closing phenylalanine or tryptophan. Each record gives: D gene, clone size, J gene, V gene, CDR3 DNA, CDR3 protein. D genes are given only for firm matches. For some rows the clone size is stated as once, few or many, or as a class when expanded; others skip it.

d_gene: .
abundance: .
j_gene: TRBJ1-2
v_gene: TRBV6-5
CDR3nt: TGTGCCAGCACCCGCGGGGGTAATCTTGGCGATGGCTACACCTTC
CDR3aa: CASTRGGNLGDGYTF

d_gene: .
abundance: .
j_gene: TRBJ2-3
v_gene: TRBV7-2
CDR3nt: TGTGCCAGCAGCTTAGTTTCCGGCACAGATACGCAGTATTTT
CDR3aa: CASSLVSGTDTQYF

d_gene: TRBD1
abundance: .
j_gene: TRBJ1-2
v_gene: TRBV27
CDR3nt: TGTGCCAGCAGTTCCGCACAGGGGAAGGGAGTCAGGGGCTACACCTTC
CDR3aa: CASSSAQGKGVRGYTF

d_gene: .
abundance: .
j_gene: TRBJ1-6
v_gene: TRBV5-4
CDR3nt: TGTGCCAGCAGCCCGGACCCAATACTACAGGGAGCGTCCTATAATTCACCCCTCCACTTT
CDR3aa: CASSPDPILQGASYNSPLHF

d_gene: .
abundance: .
j_gene: TRBJ1-2
v_gene: TRBV19
CDR3nt: TGTGCCAGTAGTTTCCCGGCAGGGGAGGGCTACACCTTC
CDR3aa: CASSFPAGEGYTF

d_gene: .
abundance: once
j_gene: TRBJ2-7
v_gene: TRBV28
CDR3nt: TGTGCCAGCAGTTTAGGTGGGGATTCATACGAGCAGTACTTC
CDR3aa: CASSLGGDSYEQYF

d_gene: .
abundance: .
j_gene: TRBJ2-1
v_gene: TRBV6-1
CDR3nt: TGTGCCAGCAGTGAACGGTGGAGCTCCTACAATGAGCAGTTCTTC
CDR3aa: CASSERWSSYNEQFF

d_gene: TRBD1
abundance: once
j_gene: TRBJ1-2
v_gene: TRBV7-9
CDR3nt: TGTGCCCAGGGCAGGGGGCCCCCTAACTATGGCTACACCTTC
CDR3aa: CAQGRGPPNYGYTF

d_gene: .
abundance: .
j_gene: TRBJ2-1
v_gene: TRBV18
CDR3nt: TGTGCCAGCTTCCCGGTTGGGGGGGCTGAGCAGTTCTTC
CDR3aa: CASFPVGGAEQFF

d_gene: .
abundance: .
j_gene: TRBJ1-3
v_gene: TRBV19
CDR3nt: TGTGCCAGTAGTCCCGGCTTTTCTGGAAACACCATATATTTT
CDR3aa: CASSPGFSGNTIYF

d_gene: .
abundance: few
j_gene: TRBJ1-2
v_gene: TRBV10-3
CDR3nt: TGTGCCATCAGTGAGTTTTCGGGTCGGGATCCGATCTTC
CDR3aa: CAISEFSGRDPIF

d_gene: .
abundance: .
j_gene: TRBJ2-2
v_gene: TRBV5-6
CDR3nt: TGTGCCAGCAGGCTTGGACAGAACACCGGGGAGCTGTTTTTT
CDR3aa: CASRLGQNTGELFF

d_gene: .
abundance: .
j_gene: TRBJ1-2
v_gene: TRBV6-5
CDR3nt: TGTGCCAGCAGTTATAGTATGGGCTATGGCTACACCTTC
CDR3aa: CASSYSMGYGYTF

d_gene: .
abundance: .
j_gene: TRBJ1-2
v_gene: TRBV6-1
CDR3nt: TGTGCCAGCAGTGAGCAGGGTAACTATGGCTACACCTTC
CDR3aa: CASSEQGNYGYTF

d_gene: TRBD2
abundance: once
j_gene: TRBJ2-3
v_gene: TRBV5-6
CDR3nt: TGTGCCAGCAGCTCCAATAGCGGGAGGGTTGGAGATACGCAGTATTTT
CDR3aa: CASSSNSGRVGDTQYF

d_gene: .
abundance: .
j_gene: TRBJ1-2
v_gene: TRBV27
CDR3nt: TGTGCCAGCAGTTTTCGGGGCAACTATGGCTACACCTTC
CDR3aa: CASSFRGNYGYTF

d_gene: .
abundance: .
j_gene: TRBJ2-2
v_gene: TRBV7-8
CDR3nt: TGTGCCAGCAGCTTGGGGGTGACGAACACCGGGGAGCTGTTTTTT
CDR3aa: CASSLGVTNTGELFF

d_gene: .
abundance: .
j_gene: TRBJ1-5
v_gene: TRBV7-9
CDR3nt: TGTGCCAGCAGCTTATCAGAAAATCAGCCCCAGCATTTT
CDR3aa: CASSLSENQPQHF

d_gene: .
abundance: .
j_gene: TRBJ2-3
v_gene: TRBV7-2
CDR3nt: TGTGCCAGCAACTTGTGGACGGCCGAAAGGTCTCAGCGAGCGCAGTATTTT
CDR3aa: CASNLWTAERSQRAQYF

d_gene: TRBD1
abundance: .
j_gene: TRBJ1-5
v_gene: TRBV6-4
CDR3nt: TGTGCCAGCAGTGACCCCCCCAGGGGGAGCAATCAGCCCCAGCATTTT
CDR3aa: CASSDPPRGSNQPQHF

d_gene: TRBD2
abundance: .
j_gene: TRBJ2-1
v_gene: TRBV28
CDR3nt: TGTGCCAGCAGCCCCTGGGGGCTAGCGGGGAACAATGAGCAGTTCTTC
CDR3aa: CASSPWGLAGNNEQFF

d_gene: TRBD2
abundance: few
j_gene: TRBJ2-7
v_gene: TRBV18
CDR3nt: TGTGCCAGCTCACCATTACTCAACGGGAGGGGGAACGAGCAGTACTTC
CDR3aa: CASSPLLNGRGNEQYF

d_gene: .
abundance: .
j_gene: TRBJ2-1
v_gene: TRBV13
CDR3nt: TGTGCCAGCAGCTTTATGCGAAAGTTAGCGGTCAATGAGCAGTTCTTC
CDR3aa: CASSFMRKLAVNEQFF